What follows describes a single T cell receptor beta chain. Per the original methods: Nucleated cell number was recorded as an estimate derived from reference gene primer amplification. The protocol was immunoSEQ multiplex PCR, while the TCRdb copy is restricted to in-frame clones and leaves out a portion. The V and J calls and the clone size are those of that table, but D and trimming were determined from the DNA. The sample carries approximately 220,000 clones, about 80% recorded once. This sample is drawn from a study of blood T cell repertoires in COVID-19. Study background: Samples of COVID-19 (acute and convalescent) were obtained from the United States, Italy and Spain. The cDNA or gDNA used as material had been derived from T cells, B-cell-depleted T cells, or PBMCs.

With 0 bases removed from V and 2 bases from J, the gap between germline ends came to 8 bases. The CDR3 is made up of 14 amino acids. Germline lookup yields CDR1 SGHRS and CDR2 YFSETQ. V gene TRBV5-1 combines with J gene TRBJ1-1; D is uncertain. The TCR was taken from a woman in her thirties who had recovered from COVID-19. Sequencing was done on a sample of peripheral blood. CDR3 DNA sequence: TGCGCCAGCAGCTTGGCTCCCCCCAACACTGAAGCTTTCTTT. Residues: CASSLAPPNTEAFF.